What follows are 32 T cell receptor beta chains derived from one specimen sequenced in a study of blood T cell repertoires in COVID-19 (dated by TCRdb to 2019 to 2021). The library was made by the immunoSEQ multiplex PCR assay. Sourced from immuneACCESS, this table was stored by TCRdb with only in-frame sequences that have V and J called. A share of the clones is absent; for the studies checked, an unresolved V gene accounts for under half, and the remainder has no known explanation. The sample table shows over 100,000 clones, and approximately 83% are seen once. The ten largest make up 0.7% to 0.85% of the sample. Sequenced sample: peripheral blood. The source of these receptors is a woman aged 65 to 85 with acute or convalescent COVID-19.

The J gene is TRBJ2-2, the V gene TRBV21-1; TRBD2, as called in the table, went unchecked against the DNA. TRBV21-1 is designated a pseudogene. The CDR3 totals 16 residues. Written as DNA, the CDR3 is TGTGCCAGCAGCGCGACTAGCGGGGCGAACACCGGGGAGCTGTTTTTT. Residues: CASSATSGANTGELFF.

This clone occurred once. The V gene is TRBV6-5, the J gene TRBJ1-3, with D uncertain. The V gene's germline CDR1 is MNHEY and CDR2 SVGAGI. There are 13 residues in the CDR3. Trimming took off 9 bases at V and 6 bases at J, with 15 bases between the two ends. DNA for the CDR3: TGTGCCAGTGGGCCTTCCTCGGTAAACACCATATATTTT. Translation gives CASGPSSVNTIYF.

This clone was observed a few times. Written as DNA, the CDR3 is TGTGCCAGTAGTCCCGGGTCCCACTCCTACGAGCAGTACTTC. The encoded protein is CASSPGSHSYEQYF. This chain connects TRBV19 to TRBJ2-7; D unclear. The germline V gene encodes CDR1 LNHDA and CDR2 SQIVND (reference sequence). The V end was cut by 5 bases, the J end by 0 bases, with 11 bases between. There are 14 residues in the CDR3.

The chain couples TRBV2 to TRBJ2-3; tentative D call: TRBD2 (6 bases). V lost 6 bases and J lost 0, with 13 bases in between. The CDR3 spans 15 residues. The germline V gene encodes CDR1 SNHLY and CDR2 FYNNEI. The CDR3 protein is CASSATGDSTDTQYF. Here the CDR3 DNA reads TGTGCCAGCAGCGCTACGGGGGATAGCACAGATACGCAGTATTTT.

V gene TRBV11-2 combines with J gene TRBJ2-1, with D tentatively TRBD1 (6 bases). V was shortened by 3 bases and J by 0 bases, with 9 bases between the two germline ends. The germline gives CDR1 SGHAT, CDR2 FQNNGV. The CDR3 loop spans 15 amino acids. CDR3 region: CASSLDSSSYNEQFF. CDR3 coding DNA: TGTGCCAGCAGCTTGGACAGTAGCTCCTACAATGAGCAGTTCTTC. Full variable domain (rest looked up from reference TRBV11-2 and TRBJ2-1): EAGVAQSPRYKIIEKRQSVAFWCNPISGHATLYWYQQILGQGPKLLIQFQNNGVVDDSQLPKDRFSAERLKGVDSTLKIQPAKLEDSAVYLCASSLDSSSYNEQFFGPGTRLTVL.

The CDR3 nucleotides are TGTGCCAGTAGTCCGCAGGGTGACTCTGGAAACACCATATATTTT. This gives the protein CASSPQGDSGNTIYF. This chain uses TRBV19 with TRBJ1-3; D perhaps matches TRBD1 (5 bases). The CDR3 has 15 residues. Germline CDR1 LNHDA, CDR2 SQIVND (reference sequence). With 5 bases removed from V and 0 bases from J, the gap between germline ends came to 11 bases.

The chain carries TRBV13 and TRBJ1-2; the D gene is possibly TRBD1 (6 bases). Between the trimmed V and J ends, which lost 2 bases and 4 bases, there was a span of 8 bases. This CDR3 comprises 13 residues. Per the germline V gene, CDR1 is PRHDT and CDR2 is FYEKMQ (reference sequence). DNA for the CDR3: TGTGCCAGCAGCTTAAGGGGGACCTATGGCTACACCTTC. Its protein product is CASSLRGTYGYTF.

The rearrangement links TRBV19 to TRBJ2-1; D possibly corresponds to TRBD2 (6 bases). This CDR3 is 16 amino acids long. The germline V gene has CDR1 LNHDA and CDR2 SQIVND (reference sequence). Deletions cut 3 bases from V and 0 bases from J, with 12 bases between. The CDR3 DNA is TGTGCCAGTAGTATGGCGGGGCTGAGCTCCTACAATGAGCAGTTCTTC. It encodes CASSMAGLSSYNEQFF.

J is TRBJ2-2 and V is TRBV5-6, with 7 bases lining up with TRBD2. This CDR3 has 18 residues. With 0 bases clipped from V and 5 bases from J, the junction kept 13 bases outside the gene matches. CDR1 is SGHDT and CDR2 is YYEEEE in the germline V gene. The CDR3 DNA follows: TGTGCCAGCAGCTTGGAAGTTGGCGCGGGAGAGTTGACCGGGGAGCTGTTTTTT. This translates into CASSLEVGAGELTGELFF.

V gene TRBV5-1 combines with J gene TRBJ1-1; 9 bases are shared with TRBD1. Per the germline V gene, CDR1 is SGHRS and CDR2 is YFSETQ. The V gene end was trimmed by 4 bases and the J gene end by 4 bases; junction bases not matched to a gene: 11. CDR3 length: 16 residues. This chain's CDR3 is CASSRQGEVRTTEAFF. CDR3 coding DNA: TGCGCCAGCAGCCGACAGGGGGAGGTTAGGACCACTGAAGCTTTCTTT.

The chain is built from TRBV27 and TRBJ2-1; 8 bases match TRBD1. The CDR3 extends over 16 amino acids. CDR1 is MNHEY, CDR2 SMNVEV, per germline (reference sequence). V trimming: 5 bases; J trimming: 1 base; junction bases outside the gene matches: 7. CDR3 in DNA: TGTGCCAGCAGTGCCCGGACAGGGTGGTCCTACAATGAGCAGTTCTTC. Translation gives CASSARTGWSYNEQFF.

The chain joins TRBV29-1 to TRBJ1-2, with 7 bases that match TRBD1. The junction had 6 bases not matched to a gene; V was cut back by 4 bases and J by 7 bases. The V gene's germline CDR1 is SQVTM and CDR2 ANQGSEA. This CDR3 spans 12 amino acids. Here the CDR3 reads CSVGAGGGGYTF. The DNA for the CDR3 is TGCAGCGTTGGGGCAGGGGGTGGTGGCTACACCTTC.

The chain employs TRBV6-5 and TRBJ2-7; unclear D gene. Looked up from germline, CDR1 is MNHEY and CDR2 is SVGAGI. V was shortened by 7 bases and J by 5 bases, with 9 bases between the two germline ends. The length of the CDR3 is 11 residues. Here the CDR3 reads CASTYLHEQYF. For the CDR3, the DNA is TGTGCCAGCACCTACCTCCACGAGCAGTACTTC.

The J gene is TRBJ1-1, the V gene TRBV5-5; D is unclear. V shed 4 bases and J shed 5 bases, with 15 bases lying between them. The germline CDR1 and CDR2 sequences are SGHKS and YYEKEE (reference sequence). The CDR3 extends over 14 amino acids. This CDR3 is CASSPRQGWTEAFF. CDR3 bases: TGTGCCAGCAGCCCCAGACAAGGATGGACTGAAGCTTTCTTT.

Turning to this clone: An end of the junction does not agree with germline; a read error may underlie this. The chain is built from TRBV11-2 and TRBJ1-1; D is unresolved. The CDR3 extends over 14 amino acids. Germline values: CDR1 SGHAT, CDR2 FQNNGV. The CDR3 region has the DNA TGTGCCAGCAGCCTAGACATCCCAAACACTGAAGCTTTCTTT. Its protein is CASSLDIPNTEAFF. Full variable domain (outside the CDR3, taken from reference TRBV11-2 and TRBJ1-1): EAGVAQSPRYKIIEKRQSVAFWCNPISGHATLYWYQQILGQGPKLLIQFQNNGVVDDSQLPKDRFSAERLKGVDSTLKIQPAKLEDSAVYLCASSLDIPNTEAFFGQGTRLTVV.

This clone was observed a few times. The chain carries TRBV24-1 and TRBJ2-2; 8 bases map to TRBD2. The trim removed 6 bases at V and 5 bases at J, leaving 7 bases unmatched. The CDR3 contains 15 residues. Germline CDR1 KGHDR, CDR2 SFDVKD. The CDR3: CATSSGGIRTGELFF. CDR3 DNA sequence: TGTGCCACCAGTTCGGGGGGGATACGGACCGGGGAGCTGTTTTTT.

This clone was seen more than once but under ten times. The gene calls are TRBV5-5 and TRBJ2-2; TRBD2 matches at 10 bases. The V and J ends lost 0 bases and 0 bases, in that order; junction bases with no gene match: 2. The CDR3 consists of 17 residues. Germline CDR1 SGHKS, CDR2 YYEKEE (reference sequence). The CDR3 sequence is CASSLALAGANTGELFF. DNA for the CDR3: TGTGCCAGCAGCTTGGCCCTAGCGGGAGCGAACACCGGGGAGCTGTTTTTT.

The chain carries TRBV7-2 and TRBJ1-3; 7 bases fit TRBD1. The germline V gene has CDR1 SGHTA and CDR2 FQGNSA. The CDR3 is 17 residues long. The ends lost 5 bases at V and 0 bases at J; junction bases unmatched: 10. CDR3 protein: CASSQEVRGSSGNTIYF. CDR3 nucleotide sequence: TGTGCCAGCAGCCAAGAGGTCAGGGGGAGCTCTGGAAACACCATATATTTT.

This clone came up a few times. The CDR3 region is CAWSNSRRGSPLHF. The CDR3 bases are TGTGCCTGGAGTAACAGCCGAAGGGGATCACCCCTCCACTTT. V gene TRBV30 combines with J gene TRBJ1-6, with a weak D call TRBD1 (5 bases). Trimming removed 2 bases from V and 10 bases from J, with 15 bases in between. The CDR3 covers 14 residues. The V gene's germline CDR1 is GTSNPN and CDR2 SVGIG (reference sequence). Complete variable domain (other parts from reference TRBV30 and TRBJ1-6): SQTIHQWPATLVQPVGSPLSLECTVEGTSNPNLYWYRQAAGRGLQLLFYSVGIGQISSEVPQNLSASRPQDRQFILSSKKLLLSDSGFYLCAWSNSRRGSPLHFGNGTRLTVT.

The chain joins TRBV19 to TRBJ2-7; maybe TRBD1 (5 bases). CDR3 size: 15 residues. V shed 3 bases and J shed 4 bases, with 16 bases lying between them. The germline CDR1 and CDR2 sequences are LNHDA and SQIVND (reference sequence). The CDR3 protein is CASSIAGDSSYEQYF. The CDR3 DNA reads TGTGCCAGTAGTATCGCAGGCGACAGCTCGTACGAGCAGTACTTC.

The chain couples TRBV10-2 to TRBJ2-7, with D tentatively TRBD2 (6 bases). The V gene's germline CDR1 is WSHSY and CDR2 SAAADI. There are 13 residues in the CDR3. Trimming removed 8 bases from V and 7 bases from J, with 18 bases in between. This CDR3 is CASSRGTPGEQYF. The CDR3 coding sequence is TGCGCCAGCTCTCGGGGGACTCCGGGGGAGCAGTACTTC.

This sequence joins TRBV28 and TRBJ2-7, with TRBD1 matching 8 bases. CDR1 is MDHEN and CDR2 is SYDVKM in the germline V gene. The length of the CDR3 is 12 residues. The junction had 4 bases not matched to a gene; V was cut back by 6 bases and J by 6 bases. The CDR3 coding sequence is TGTGCCAGCAGGACGGGACAGGCCGAGCAGTACTTC. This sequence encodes CASRTGQAEQYF.

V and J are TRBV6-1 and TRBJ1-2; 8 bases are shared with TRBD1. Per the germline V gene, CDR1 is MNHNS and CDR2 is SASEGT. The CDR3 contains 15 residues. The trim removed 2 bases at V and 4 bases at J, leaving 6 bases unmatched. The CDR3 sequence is CASSEQGALLYGYTF. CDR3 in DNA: TGTGCCAGCAGTGAACAGGGGGCGCTCCTCTATGGCTACACCTTC.

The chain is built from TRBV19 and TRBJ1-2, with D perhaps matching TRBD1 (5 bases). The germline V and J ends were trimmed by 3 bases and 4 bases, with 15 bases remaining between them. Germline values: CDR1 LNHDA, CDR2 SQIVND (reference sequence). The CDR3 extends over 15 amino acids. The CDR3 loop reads CASSMGPDSSYGYTF. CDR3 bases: TGTGCCAGTAGTATGGGGCCCGACAGTTCCTATGGCTACACCTTC.

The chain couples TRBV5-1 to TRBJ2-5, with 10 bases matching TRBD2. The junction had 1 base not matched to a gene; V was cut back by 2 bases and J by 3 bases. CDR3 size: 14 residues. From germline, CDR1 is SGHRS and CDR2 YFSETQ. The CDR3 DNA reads TGCGCCAGCAGCTTCACTAGCGGGGAAGAGACCCAGTACTTC. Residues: CASSFTSGEETQYF. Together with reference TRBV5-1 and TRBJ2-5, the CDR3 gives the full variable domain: KAGVTQTPRYLIKTRGQQVTLSCSPISGHRSVSWYQQTPGQGLQFLFEYFSETQRNKGNFPGRFSGRQFSNSRSEMNVSTLELGDSALYLCASSFTSGEETQYFGPGTRLLVL.

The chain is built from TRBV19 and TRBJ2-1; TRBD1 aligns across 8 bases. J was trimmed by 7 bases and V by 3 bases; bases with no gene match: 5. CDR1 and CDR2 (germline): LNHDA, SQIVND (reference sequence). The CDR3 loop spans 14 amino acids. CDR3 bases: TGTGCCAGTAGTATGTCAGGGGGCAGGAATGAGCAGTTCTTC. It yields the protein CASSMSGGRNEQFF.

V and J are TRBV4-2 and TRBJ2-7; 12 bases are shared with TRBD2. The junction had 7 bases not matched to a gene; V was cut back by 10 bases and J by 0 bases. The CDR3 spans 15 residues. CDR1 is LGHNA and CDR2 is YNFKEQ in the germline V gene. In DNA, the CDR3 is TGTGCCACCCCAGGACTAGCGGGGATCTCCTACGAGCAGTACTTC. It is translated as CATPGLAGISYEQYF.

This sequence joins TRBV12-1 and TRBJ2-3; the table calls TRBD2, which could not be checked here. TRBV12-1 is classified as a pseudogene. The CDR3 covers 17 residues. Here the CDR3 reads CASSFKEGLLITDTQYF. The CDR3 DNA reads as TGTGCCAGCAGCTTTAAGGAGGGGTTATTAATCACAGATACGCAGTATTTT.

The CDR3 DNA sequence: TGTGCCAGCAGCTTAACGGGGGGGATTGTAGACAATGAGCAGTTCTTC. It yields the protein CASSLTGGIVDNEQFF. The rearrangement joins TRBV7-9 to TRBJ2-1, with 8 bases aligning to TRBD2. Germline-derived CDR1 and CDR2 are SEHNR and FQNEAQ (reference sequence). The CDR3 has 16 residues. J lost 5 bases, V lost 2 bases, and 8 bases had no gene match.

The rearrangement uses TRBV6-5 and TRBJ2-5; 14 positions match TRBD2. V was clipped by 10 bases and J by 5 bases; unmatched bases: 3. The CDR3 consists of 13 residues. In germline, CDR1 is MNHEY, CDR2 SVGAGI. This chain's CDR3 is CAIRTSGRETQYF. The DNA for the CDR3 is TGTGCCATTAGGACTAGCGGGAGGGAGACCCAGTACTTC.

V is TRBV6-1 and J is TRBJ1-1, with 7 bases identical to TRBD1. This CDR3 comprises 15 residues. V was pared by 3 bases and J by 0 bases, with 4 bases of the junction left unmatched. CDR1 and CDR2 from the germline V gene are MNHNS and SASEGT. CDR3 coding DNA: TGTGCCAGCAGTGACAGGGGGTGGATGAACACTGAAGCTTTCTTT. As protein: CASSDRGWMNTEAFF.

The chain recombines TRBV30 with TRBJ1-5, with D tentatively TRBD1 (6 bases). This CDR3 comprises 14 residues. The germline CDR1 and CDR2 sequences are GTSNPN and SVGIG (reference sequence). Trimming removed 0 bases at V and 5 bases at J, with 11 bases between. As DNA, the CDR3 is TGTGCCTGGAGTGTAACAGGGTCGGATCAGCCCCAGCATTTT. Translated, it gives CAWSVTGSDQPQHF. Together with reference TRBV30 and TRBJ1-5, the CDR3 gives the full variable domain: SQTIHQWPATLVQPVGSPLSLECTVEGTSNPNLYWYRQAAGRGLQLLFYSVGIGQISSEVPQNLSASRPQDRQFILSSKKLLLSDSGFYLCAWSVTGSDQPQHFGDGTRLSIL.